These T cell receptor beta chains were read from a single sample in a study of OX40 agonist ivuxolimab in advanced cancers. Measured with immunoSEQ multiplex PCR; TCRdb has only the in-frame clones, and not every one. The sample carries about 90,000 clones, just over 90% recorded once. Here the sequenced sample was CD4+ or CD8+ T cells sorted from blood, taken in a trial of the OX40 agonist ivuxolimab. These receptors were taken from an adult with an advanced solid tumor such as melanoma, head and neck, liver or kidney cancer. Both conserved end residues are part of each CDR3. Fields, in order: J gene, CDR3 length, clone size, D gene, V gene, CDR3 DNA, CDR3 protein. The D gene is left open where the match is weak. Not all rows give a size; the values are once, few, many and, for expanded clones, a class.

J: TRBJ2-7; length: 14; size: NA; D: NA; V: TRBV27; DNA: TGTGCCAGCAGTTTATTTCCTAGCTCCTACGAGCAGTACTTC; CDR3: CASSLFPSSYEQYF
J: TRBJ2-1; length: 11; size: NA; D: TRBD2; V: TRBV5-6; DNA: TGTGCCAGCAGCAGCGCGGGAGGGCAGTTCTTC; CDR3: CASSSAGGQFF
J: TRBJ2-5; length: 13; size: NA; D: TRBD1; V: TRBV7-3; DNA: TGTGCCAGCAGCCCCGGACAGGGTGAGACCCAGTACTTC; CDR3: CASSPGQGETQYF
J: TRBJ1-6; length: 15; size: few; D: NA; V: TRBV28; DNA: TGTGCCAGCAGTTTATTTTCCGGGGGGCCTTCACCCCTCCACTTT; CDR3: CASSLFSGGPSPLHF
J: TRBJ1-3; length: 14; size: NA; D: NA; V: TRBV7-9; DNA: TGTGCCAGCAGCTTCTCGGGAACTGGAAACACCATATATTTT; CDR3: CASSFSGTGNTIYF
J: TRBJ2-3; length: 15; size: NA; D: TRBD2; V: TRBV5-1; DNA: TGCGCCAGCAGCCCAGGAGCGGGAGGAACAGATACGCAGTATTTT; CDR3: CASSPGAGGTDTQYF
J: TRBJ2-1; length: 17; size: NA; D: NA; V: TRBV7-2; DNA: TGTGCCAGCAGCTATTCAAGGACAGCCCTCTCCTACAATGAGCAGTTCTTC; CDR3: CASSYSRTALSYNEQFF
J: TRBJ2-1; length: 14; size: NA; D: NA; V: TRBV4-2; DNA: TGTGCCAGCAGCCAAGAGCTAGCGTTCAATGAGCAGTTCTTC; CDR3: CASSQELAFNEQFF
J: TRBJ1-4; length: 16; size: NA; D: NA; V: TRBV27; DNA: TGTGCCAGCAGTCCCGGGACCACACGGAATAATGAAAAACTGTTTTTT; CDR3: CASSPGTTRNNEKLFF
J: TRBJ2-2; length: 17; size: NA; D: TRBD2; V: TRBV11-2; DNA: TGTGCCAGCAGCTTAAAAATAGCGGGAGATTACACCGGGGAGCTGTTTTTT; CDR3: CASSLKIAGDYTGELFF
J: TRBJ2-5; length: 15; size: NA; D: NA; V: TRBV11-3; DNA: TGTGCCAGCAGCCTTGGGCAGGGGCGTTGGGAGACCCAGTACTTC; CDR3: CASSLGQGRWETQYF
J: TRBJ1-3; length: 18; size: NA; D: NA; V: TRBV2; DNA: TGTGCCAGCAGTGAATATCTCCGGGAACGGATCTCTGGAAACACCATATATTTT; CDR3: CASSEYLRERISGNTIYF
J: TRBJ2-7; length: 17; size: once; D: TRBD1; V: TRBV11-2; DNA: TGTGCCAGCAGCCCAAGTGACAGGGCCCCCTACTACTACGAGCAGTACTTC; CDR3: CASSPSDRAPYYYEQYF
J: TRBJ2-3; length: 14; size: NA; D: NA; V: TRBV4-3; DNA: TGCGCCAGCAGCCGATTAGGTGGCACAGATACGCAGTATTTT; CDR3: CASSRLGGTDTQYF
J: TRBJ2-3; length: 14; size: NA; D: NA; V: TRBV5-1; DNA: TGCGCCAGCAGCTGGGGGACTAGCACAGATACGCAGTATTTT; CDR3: CASSWGTSTDTQYF
J: TRBJ2-7; length: 17; size: NA; D: TRBD1; V: TRBV7-2; DNA: TGTGCCAGCAGCTTAACTCGACAGGGCCTAGCTGGCTACGAGCAGTACTTC; CDR3: CASSLTRQGLAGYEQYF
J: TRBJ2-1; length: 14; size: NA; D: NA; V: TRBV30; DNA: TGTGCCTGGAGTGTATTTTCAACAACCTCAAGGCAGTTCTTC; CDR3: CAWSVFSTTSRQFF
J: TRBJ2-3; length: 12; size: NA; D: NA; V: TRBV11-2; DNA: TGTGCCAGCAGCTCCGACAGGGATACGCAGTATTTT; CDR3: CASSSDRDTQYF
J: TRBJ2-7; length: 13; size: NA; D: NA; V: TRBV4-2; DNA: TGTGCCAGCAGCCAGACTTGGGGGTACGAGCAGTACTTC; CDR3: CASSQTWGYEQYF
J: TRBJ1-2; length: 16; size: NA; D: TRBD1; V: TRBV5-1; DNA: TGCGCCAGCAGCTTGGCCCAGGGGGTATCTGCTCTTGGCTACACCTTC; CDR3: CASSLAQGVSALGYTF
J: TRBJ2-3; length: 13; size: NA; D: NA; V: TRBV5-1; DNA: TGCGCCAGCAGCTCACTAGCCGGAGATACGCAGTATTTT; CDR3: CASSSLAGDTQYF
J: TRBJ2-3; length: 13; size: once; D: NA; V: TRBV30; DNA: TGTGCCGGGACTCGGGAAGGGGCAGATACGCAGTATTTT; CDR3: CAGTREGADTQYF
J: TRBJ2-4; length: 14; size: few; D: TRBD2; V: TRBV14; DNA: TGTGCCAGCAGCCAGGGGACTAGTCTAAACATTCAGTACTTC; CDR3: CASSQGTSLNIQYF
J: TRBJ2-5; length: 13; size: few; D: NA; V: TRBV12-5; DNA: TGTGCTAGTGGGCATGGGGGAGCTGGGACCCAGTACTTC; CDR3: CASGHGGAGTQYF
J: TRBJ2-7; length: 12; size: once; D: NA; V: TRBV7-2; DNA: TGTGCCAGCAGCTTAGCCCAAGGGGAGCAGTACTTC; CDR3: CASSLAQGEQYF
J: TRBJ2-7; length: 16; size: once; D: TRBD1; V: TRBV19; DNA: TGTGCCAGTAGTATCCAGGGGGCCTCTACCCCCTACGAGCAGTACTTC; CDR3: CASSIQGASTPYEQYF
J: TRBJ2-7; length: 16; size: NA; D: TRBD2; V: TRBV7-6; DNA: TGTGCCAGCAGCCCAGGACCCACTAGCGGGAGAAACGAGCAGTACTTC; CDR3: CASSPGPTSGRNEQYF
J: TRBJ2-7; length: 15; size: NA; D: TRBD1; V: TRBV11-2; DNA: TGTGCCAGCAGAAACCGGGACAGGGGGGCCCACGAGCAGTACTTC; CDR3: CASRNRDRGAHEQYF
J: TRBJ2-7; length: 14; size: NA; D: TRBD1; V: TRBV7-6; DNA: TGTGCCAGCAGCCCCGGGACAGGGGGCTACGAGCAGTACTTC; CDR3: CASSPGTGGYEQYF
J: TRBJ2-7; length: 12; size: NA; D: NA; V: TRBV6-5; DNA: TGTGCCACCAACGACGGGCGCTACGAGCAGTACTTC; CDR3: CATNDGRYEQYF
J: TRBJ1-1; length: 15; size: NA; D: TRBD1; V: TRBV18; DNA: TGTGCCAGCTCACCGCGGACAGGTGAGAACACTGAAGCTTTCTTT; CDR3: CASSPRTGENTEAFF
J: TRBJ2-7; length: 17; size: NA; D: TRBD2; V: TRBV5-1; DNA: TGCGCCAGCAGCTGGACTAGCGGCAGGGGGGGCTCCTACGAGCAGTACTTC; CDR3: CASSWTSGRGGSYEQYF
J: TRBJ2-3; length: 18; size: NA; D: NA; V: TRBV21-1; DNA: TGTGCCAGCAGCAAAGAAGGGAGACAGGGGAGTGAGTCAGATACGCAGTATTTT; CDR3: CASSKEGRQGSESDTQYF
J: TRBJ2-5; length: 17; size: once; D: NA; V: TRBV7-6; DNA: TGTGCCAGCAGCTTAGTCGGGCTAGCGTCTGGTGGAGAGACCCAGTACTTC; CDR3: CASSLVGLASGGETQYF
J: TRBJ2-7; length: 14; size: NA; D: NA; V: TRBV19; DNA: TGTGCCAGTAGTACCGGGACTTCGACCTACGAGCAGTACTTC; CDR3: CASSTGTSTYEQYF
J: TRBJ2-5; length: 12; size: NA; D: NA; V: TRBV2; DNA: TGTGCCAGCAGGGGGGCGCAAGAGACCCAGTACTTC; CDR3: CASRGAQETQYF
J: TRBJ2-7; length: 15; size: NA; D: TRBD2; V: TRBV7-2; DNA: TGTGCCAGCAGCTTATTACTAGCGGGAGGGGAAGAGCAGTACTTC; CDR3: CASSLLLAGGEEQYF
J: TRBJ1-1; length: 15; size: NA; D: NA; V: TRBV4-1; DNA: TGCGCCAGCAGCTGGGCATCGGGGACGAACACTGAAGCTTTCTTT; CDR3: CASSWASGTNTEAFF
J: TRBJ1-1; length: 15; size: NA; D: TRBD1; V: TRBV5-1; DNA: TGCGCCAGCAGCGGGGGCGGACAGGTGAACACTGAAGCTTTCTTT; CDR3: CASSGGGQVNTEAFF
J: TRBJ2-7; length: 11; size: NA; D: NA; V: TRBV20-1; DNA: TGCAGTGTTCCGGACCACTACGAGCAGTACTTC; CDR3: CSVPDHYEQYF
J: TRBJ2-3; length: 15; size: once; D: NA; V: TRBV21-1; DNA: TGTGCCAGCAGCCTCCTCGGACAGCTCACAGATACGCAGTATTTT; CDR3: CASSLLGQLTDTQYF
J: TRBJ2-7; length: 14; size: NA; D: TRBD1; V: TRBV27; DNA: TGTGCCAGCAGTTTTAGGGGGCCGGGCTACGAGCAGTACTTC; CDR3: CASSFRGPGYEQYF
J: TRBJ2-1; length: 13; size: NA; D: NA; V: TRBV7-9; DNA: TGTGCCAGCAGCTTGACTGTCTACAATGAGCAGTTCTTC; CDR3: CASSLTVYNEQFF
J: TRBJ2-7; length: 15; size: NA; D: NA; V: TRBV7-9; DNA: TGTGCCAGCAGCTTAAATAGAGACCTTATCTACGAGCAGTACTTC; CDR3: CASSLNRDLIYEQYF
J: TRBJ1-2; length: 15; size: NA; D: NA; V: TRBV7-8; DNA: TGTGCCAGCAGCTTAGAGGACACAACTAACTATGGCTACACCTTC; CDR3: CASSLEDTTNYGYTF
J: TRBJ2-1; length: 11; size: NA; D: NA; V: TRBV7-3; DNA: TGTGCCAGCAGCGGTGGCAAGGAGCAGTTCTTC; CDR3: CASSGGKEQFF
J: TRBJ1-5; length: 13; size: NA; D: NA; V: TRBV28; DNA: TGTGCCAGCAGTTTAGGTGTCCCCTTATCCCAGCATTTT; CDR3: CASSLGVPLSQHF